These 28 T cell receptor beta chains were sequenced from one sample in a study of blood T cell repertoires in COVID-19. TCRdb's table, derived via immunoSEQ multiplex PCR, lists solely in-frame clones and lacks some. The data show 50,000 to 65,000 clones, over 80% seen once. Sequenced material: peripheral blood. These TCRs come from a woman aged 60-75 years with active or convalescent COVID-19.

CDR3 coding DNA: TGTGCCAGTAGTACGGGACTCTTATACGAGCAGTACTTC. Encoded protein: CASSTGLLYEQYF. The chain links TRBV19 to TRBJ2-7; the D gene is possibly TRBD2 (6 bases). The germline CDR1 and CDR2 sequences are LNHDA and SQIVND (reference sequence). This CDR3 comprises 13 residues. V was clipped by 4 bases and J by 4 bases, with 11 bases between them.

The gene calls are TRBV19 and TRBJ1-5; tentative D call: TRBD1 (6 bases). The CDR3 extends over 16 amino acids. Germline V gene lookup returns CDR1 LNHDA and CDR2 SQIVND (reference sequence). V lost 4 bases and J 0 bases, leaving 13 bases between the germline ends. CDR3 loop: CASSTRTGTSNQPQHF. DNA of the CDR3: TGTGCCAGTAGTACACGAACAGGGACTAGCAATCAGCCCCAGCATTTT. The full variable domain, in which reference TRBV19 and TRBJ1-5 provide the parts outside the CDR3, is DGGITQSPKYLFRKEGQNVTLSCEQNLNHDAMYWYRQDPGQGLRLIYYSQIVNDFQKGDIAEGYSVSREKKESFPLTVTSAQKNPTAFYLCASSTRTGTSNQPQHFGDGTRLSIL.

The rearrangement links TRBV6-1 to TRBJ2-7; 9 bases map to TRBD1. Germline V lookup: CDR1 MNHNS, CDR2 SASEGT. There are 13 residues in the CDR3. Trimming took 6 bases from V and 4 from J; bases not matched to a gene: 4. The CDR3: CASSNRGQYEQYF. In DNA, the CDR3 is TGTGCCAGCAGCAACAGGGGGCAGTACGAGCAGTACTTC.

The chain carries TRBV28 and TRBJ1-4; tentatively, D is TRBD1 (5 bases). This CDR3 comprises 13 residues. V was trimmed by 7 bases and J by 8 bases, leaving 14 bases between them. CDR1 and CDR2 from the germline V gene are MDHEN and SYDVKM. CDR3 sequence reads: CASKETAGEKLFF. In nucleotides, the CDR3 is TGTGCCAGCAAGGAGACAGCGGGCGAAAAACTGTTTTTT.

The V gene is TRBV28, the J gene TRBJ1-5; 8 nucleotides line up with TRBD1. This CDR3 region has 18 residues. In germline, CDR1 is MDHEN, CDR2 SYDVKM. The V gene end was trimmed by 2 bases and the J gene end by 3 bases; junction bases not matched to a gene: 12. CDR3 in DNA: TGTGCCAGCAGTTTAAGGCGACAGGGGTGGGGGGACAATCAGCCCCAGCATTTT. Translating it yields CASSLRRQGWGDNQPQHF.

The chain couples TRBV7-2 to TRBJ2-1; a possible D gene is TRBD1 (6 bases). The CDR3 length is 12 residues. CDR1 is SGHTA, CDR2 FQGNSA, per germline. V dropped 4 bases and J dropped 10 bases, with 11 bases sitting between them. The DNA for the CDR3 is TGTGCCAGCAGCTCGACAGGATACGAGCAGTTCTTC. Translating it yields CASSSTGYEQFF.

This clone came up a few times. The CDR3 DNA follows: TGTGCCAGCAGCTTACCCCCCAGGCTGCTCGGAAACACCATATATTTT. It encodes CASSLPPRLLGNTIYF. The chain has TRBV11-3 and TRBJ1-3, with D hard to call. The CDR3 is made up of 16 amino acids. Trimming took off 2 bases at V and 4 bases at J, with 15 bases between the two ends. Germline V gene data show CDR1 as SGHNT and CDR2 as YENEEA.

The CDR3 DNA is TGTGCCAGCCCCGACTCGAGGTCCTACAATGAGCAGTTCTTC. This translates into CASPDSRSYNEQFF. This chain uses TRBV6-4 with TRBJ2-1; D is unresolved. This CDR3 spans 14 amino acids. Germline CDR1 reads MRHNA; CDR2 reads SNTAGT. Trimming shortened V by 8 bases and J by 1 base, and 12 bases separated the two germline ends.

CDR3 protein: CASSLNRGNTGELFF. CDR3 DNA sequence: TGTGCCAGCAGCTTAAATCGCGGAAACACCGGGGAGCTGTTTTTT. This chain links TRBV7-3 with TRBJ2-2; no clear D. V lost 1 base, J lost 2 bases, and 8 bases lay in between. This CDR3 spans 15 amino acids. The germline V gene encodes CDR1 SGHTA and CDR2 FQGTGA.

The chain uses TRBV5-1 and TRBJ2-6; the D is unclear. Germline-derived CDR1 and CDR2 are SGHRS and YFSETQ. The CDR3 is 14 residues long. V shed 2 bases and J shed 2 bases, with 5 bases lying between them. CDR3 loop: CASSFGTGANVLTF. CDR3 nucleotide sequence: TGCGCCAGCAGCTTCGGTACTGGGGCCAACGTCCTGACTTTC.

The chain uses TRBV18 and TRBJ2-2, with D perhaps matching TRBD2 (5 bases). V gave up 3 bases and J gave up 5 bases, with 7 bases separating them. Germline V gene data show CDR1 as KGHSH and CDR2 as LQKENI. The CDR3 loop spans 13 amino acids. The CDR3 here is CASSPSGTGELFF. The CDR3 region has the DNA TGTGCCAGCTCACCGTCGGGGACCGGGGAGCTGTTTTTT. The full variable domain, with the rest looked up from reference TRBV18 and TRBJ2-2, is NAGVMQNPRHLVRRRGQEARLRCSPMKGHSHVYWYRQLPEEGLKFMVYLQKENIIDESGMPKERFSAEFPKEGPSILRIQQVVRGDSAAYFCASSPSGTGELFFGEGSRLTVL.

The chain couples TRBV11-2 to TRBJ1-1, with 7 bases matching TRBD1. The V and J ends lost 5 bases and 1 base, in that order; junction bases with no gene match: 7. The CDR3 has 15 amino acids. Per the germline V gene, CDR1 is SGHAT and CDR2 is FQNNGV. This CDR3 is CASSPRTGGNTEAFF. The CDR3 DNA reads TGTGCCAGCAGCCCCCGGACAGGAGGGAACACTGAAGCTTTCTTT.

CDR3: CASSYGAGRNNEQFF. As DNA, the CDR3 is TGTGCCAGCAGTTACGGGGCAGGGCGGAACAATGAGCAGTTCTTC. The V gene is TRBV6-5, the J gene TRBJ2-1; D may be TRBD1 (5 bases). This CDR3 is built from 15 residues. The germline V gene has CDR1 MNHEY and CDR2 SVGAGI. Trimming stripped 2 bases from V and 5 bases from J, with 13 bases between.

The V gene is TRBV4-2, the J gene TRBJ1-2; D may be TRBD1 (5 bases). CDR1 and CDR2 (germline): LGHNA, YNFKEQ. This CDR3 has 15 amino acids. Trimming took 4 bases from V and 4 from J, leaving 16 bases between them. CDR3 amino acids: CASSPAVVGAYGYTF. The CDR3 DNA follows: TGTGCCAGCAGCCCCGCCGTTGTAGGGGCCTATGGCTACACCTTC.

The V call is TRBV30, the J call TRBJ2-7; 7 nucleotides match TRBD1. The CDR3 spans 13 residues. V gave up 4 bases and J gave up 6 bases; unmatched junction bases: 9. Germline lookup yields CDR1 GTSNPN and CDR2 SVGIG (reference sequence). CDR3 in amino acids: CAWTYNKGAEQYF. The CDR3 DNA sequence: TGTGCCTGGACCTACAATAAGGGGGCCGAGCAGTACTTC. Full variable domain (missing parts from reference TRBV30 and TRBJ2-7): SQTIHQWPATLVQPVGSPLSLECTVEGTSNPNLYWYRQAAGRGLQLLFYSVGIGQISSEVPQNLSASRPQDRQFILSSKKLLLSDSGFYLCAWTYNKGAEQYFGPGTRLTVT.

J is TRBJ2-1 and V is TRBV7-6; D gene unclear. Germline CDR1 SGHVS, CDR2 FNYEAQ. Trimming took 5 bases from V and 4 from J, leaving 15 bases between them. CDR3 length: 15 residues. The CDR3 loop is CASSQTGSAYNEQFF. Written as DNA, the CDR3 is TGTGCCAGCAGCCAAACCGGGTCCGCTTACAATGAGCAGTTCTTC.

The chain is built from TRBV6-1 and TRBJ2-1, with D perhaps matching TRBD1 (5 bases). Germline values: CDR1 MNHNS, CDR2 SASEGT. The V gene lost 1 base and the J gene lost 9 bases, with 13 bases spanning the gap. The CDR3 loop spans 14 amino acids. Written as DNA, the CDR3 is TGTGCCAGCAGTGAAGATTTTACAGGTGGTGAGCAGTTCTTC. It codes for CASSEDFTGGEQFF.

This clone was counted once. The chain links TRBV3-1 (or the pseudogene TRBV3-2) to TRBJ2-1; perhaps TRBD2 as D (6 bases). The CDR3 covers 16 residues. Germline V gene data show CDR1 as LGHDT and CDR2 as YNNKEL (reference sequence). Between the trimmed V and J ends, which lost 4 bases and 5 bases, there was a span of 18 bases. The CDR3 bases are TGTGCCAGCAGCCTCCGTGGCGGGGCCCTTCACAATGAGCAGTTCTTC. Its protein product is CASSLRGGALHNEQFF.

The V call is TRBV4-2, the J call TRBJ1-2, with a tentative D call TRBD1 (6 bases). Germline loops: CDR1 LGHNA, CDR2 YNFKEQ. This CDR3 spans 15 amino acids. The V end was cut by 0 bases, the J end by 10 bases, with 18 bases between. The CDR3 loop reads CASSQDLGQRVVYTF. In nucleotides, the CDR3 is TGTGCCAGCAGCCAAGATCTAGGACAGAGGGTGGTCTACACCTTC.

The genes are TRBV28 and TRBJ1-1; D is possibly TRBD1 (6 bases). The CDR3 length is 14 residues. V lost 6 bases, J lost 4 bases, and 15 bases lay in between. The germline gives CDR1 MDHEN, CDR2 SYDVKM. CDR3 in amino acids: CASRDKWTATEAFF. The CDR3 DNA reads as TGTGCCAGCAGGGATAAATGGACAGCCACTGAAGCTTTCTTT.

This chain connects TRBV6-4 to TRBJ2-1; 7 bases match TRBD2. Germline CDR1 and CDR2: MRHNA and SNTAGT. Unmatched junction bases numbered 5, after V lost 2 bases and J lost 7 bases. The CDR3 contains 14 residues. The CDR3 nucleotides are TGTGCCAGCAGTGACGGTGGGAGGGAAAATGAGCAGTTCTTC. As protein: CASSDGGRENEQFF.

CDR3 sequence: CASSTTLDRAGWEQYF. The CDR3, as DNA: TGTGCCAGCAGTACAACCCTCGACAGGGCCGGTTGGGAGCAGTACTTC. This chain uses TRBV7-2 with TRBJ2-7, with 7 positions matching TRBD1. This CDR3 contains 16 residues. Trimming at V came to 6 bases and at J to 7 bases, leaving 18 bases not matched to a gene. Germline values: CDR1 SGHTA, CDR2 FQGNSA.

The chain joins TRBV5-1 to TRBJ1-2; 8 bases line up with TRBD1. V lost 2 bases and J lost 4; bases outside the gene matches: 10. The germline V gene encodes CDR1 SGHRS and CDR2 YFSETQ. CDR3 length equals 16 residues. The CDR3, as DNA: TGCGCCAGCAGCTTAACGACCGGGACAGGAGGCTATGGCTACACCTTC. This translates into CASSLTTGTGGYGYTF.

This chain joins TRBV19 and TRBJ1-2; no reliable D call. CDR1 is LNHDA and CDR2 is SQIVND in the germline V gene (reference sequence). V dropped 9 bases and J dropped 2 bases, with 13 bases sitting between them. This CDR3 spans 13 amino acids. The DNA for the CDR3 is TGTGCCAGCAGAGGACTGACGAACTATGGCTACACCTTC. This codes for CASRGLTNYGYTF.

In its sample, this clone was seen a few times. V is TRBV27 and J is TRBJ2-2, with 8 bases lining up with TRBD1. The ends lost 5 bases at V and 3 bases at J; junction bases unmatched: 8. CDR1 and CDR2 from the germline V gene are MNHEY and SMNVEV (reference sequence). CDR3 size: 16 residues. CDR3 in amino acids: CASSPLDRGYTGELFF. The CDR3 DNA sequence: TGTGCCAGCAGTCCTCTAGACAGGGGATACACCGGGGAGCTGTTTTTT.

The CDR3 loop is CASSPRTSGGQETQYF. The CDR3 nucleotides read TGTGCCAGCAGCCCCCGGACTAGCGGGGGCCAAGAGACCCAGTACTTC. The V call is TRBV7-9, the J call TRBJ2-5, with 13 positions matching TRBD2. The CDR3 spans 16 residues. Germline loops: CDR1 SEHNR, CDR2 FQNEAQ (reference sequence). Trimming cost V 5 bases and J 1 base; bases outside gene matches: 4.

This clone was seen a few times. The chain links TRBV20-1 to TRBJ1-6, with D unresolved. The ends were cut back, 7 bases at V and 9 bases at J, with 10 bases in the middle. CDR1 DFQATT and CDR2 SNEGSKA come from the germline V gene (reference sequence). There are 11 residues in the CDR3. CDR3 amino acids: CSGGMGSPLHF. CDR3 DNA sequence: TGCAGTGGCGGGATGGGTTCACCCCTCCACTTT.

V and J are TRBV28 and TRBJ2-6, with D possibly TRBD2 on 5 matching bases. V lost 3 bases and J lost 1, with 7 bases in between. Germline lookup yields CDR1 MDHEN and CDR2 SYDVKM. CDR3 size: 15 residues. CDR3 protein: CASSLWESGANVLTF. The CDR3 DNA is TGTGCCAGCAGTTTGTGGGAGTCTGGGGCCAACGTCCTGACTTTC.